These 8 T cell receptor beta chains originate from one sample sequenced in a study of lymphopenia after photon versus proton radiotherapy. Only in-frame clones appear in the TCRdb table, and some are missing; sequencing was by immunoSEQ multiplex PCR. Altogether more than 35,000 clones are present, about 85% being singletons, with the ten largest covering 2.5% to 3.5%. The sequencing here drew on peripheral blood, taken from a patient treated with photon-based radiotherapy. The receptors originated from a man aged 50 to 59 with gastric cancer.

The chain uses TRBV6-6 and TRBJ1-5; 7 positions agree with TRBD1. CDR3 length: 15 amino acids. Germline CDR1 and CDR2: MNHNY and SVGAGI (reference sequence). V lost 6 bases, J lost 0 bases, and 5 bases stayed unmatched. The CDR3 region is CASRGTANSNQPQHF. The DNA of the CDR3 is TGTGCCAGCAGGGGGACAGCGAATAGCAATCAGCCCCAGCATTTT.

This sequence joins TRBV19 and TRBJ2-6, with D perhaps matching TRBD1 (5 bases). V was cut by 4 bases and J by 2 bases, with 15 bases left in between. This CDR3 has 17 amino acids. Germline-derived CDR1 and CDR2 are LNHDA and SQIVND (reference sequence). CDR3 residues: CASSSGREVAGANVLTF. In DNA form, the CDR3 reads TGTGCCAGTAGTAGCGGCAGGGAAGTTGCTGGGGCCAACGTCCTGACTTTC.

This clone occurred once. The CDR3 protein is CASRPQGGTEAFF. DNA of the CDR3: TGTGCCAGTCGCCCTCAGGGGGGCACTGAAGCTTTCTTT. This chain uses TRBV19 with TRBJ1-1; 7 bases are a match to TRBD1. V lost 8 bases and J lost 4; bases outside the gene matches: 7. Germline-derived CDR1 and CDR2 are LNHDA and SQIVND (reference sequence). The CDR3 is made up of 13 amino acids.

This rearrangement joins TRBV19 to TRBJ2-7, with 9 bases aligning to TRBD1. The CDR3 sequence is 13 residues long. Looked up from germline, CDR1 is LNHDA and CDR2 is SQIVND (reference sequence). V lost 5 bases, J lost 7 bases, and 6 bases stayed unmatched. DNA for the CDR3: TGTGCCAGTAGTTTGACAGGGGGAGAGGAGCAGTACTTC. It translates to CASSLTGGEEQYF.

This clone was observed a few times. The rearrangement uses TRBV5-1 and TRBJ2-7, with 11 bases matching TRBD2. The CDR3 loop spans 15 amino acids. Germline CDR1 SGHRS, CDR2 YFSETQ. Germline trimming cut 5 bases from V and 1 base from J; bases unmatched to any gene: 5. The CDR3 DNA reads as TGCGCCAGCAGATTCGGGACTAGCGGATCCTACGAGCAGTACTTC. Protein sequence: CASRFGTSGSYEQYF.

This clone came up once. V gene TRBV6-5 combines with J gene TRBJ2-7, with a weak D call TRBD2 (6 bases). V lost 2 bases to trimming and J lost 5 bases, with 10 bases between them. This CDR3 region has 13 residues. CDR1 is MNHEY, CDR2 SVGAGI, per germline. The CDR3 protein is CASSYRRLDEQYF. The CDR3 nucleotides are TGTGCCAGCAGTTACCGGCGACTAGACGAGCAGTACTTC.

The CDR3 DNA is TGTGCCAGCAGCAACCTAGCGGCCGATGAGGGCAGAGTGCAGTTCTTC. Encoded protein: CASSNLAADEGRVQFF. V is TRBV21-1 and J is TRBJ2-1; the table's D call TRBD2 went unverified against the DNA. TRBV21-1 corresponds to a pseudogene. CDR3 length: 16 amino acids.

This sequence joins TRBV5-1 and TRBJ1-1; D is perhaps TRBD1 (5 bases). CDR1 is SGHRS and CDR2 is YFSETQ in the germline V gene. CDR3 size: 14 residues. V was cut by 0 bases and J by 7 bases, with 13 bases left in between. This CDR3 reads CASSLGPSGIEAFF. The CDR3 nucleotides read TGCGCCAGCAGCTTGGGGCCCTCAGGGATTGAAGCTTTCTTT.